The 18 T cell receptor beta chains below come from one sample, sequenced in a study of blood T cell repertoires in COVID-19. TCRdb keeps only in-frame clones here, not all; method: immunoSEQ multiplex PCR. The table shows about 140,000 clones, with approximately 86% occurring only once. The sequenced sample was peripheral blood. Source of these receptors: a human donor in a cohort sampled during active COVID-19.

The rearrangement uses TRBV24-1 and TRBJ2-1, with TRBD1 identical over 7 bases. The CDR3 extends over 12 amino acids. V dropped 5 bases and J dropped 10; count of bases not matched to a gene: 4. Germline V gene lookup returns CDR1 KGHDR and CDR2 SFDVKD. The CDR3: CATSVRQGEQFF. The CDR3 DNA follows: TGTGCCACCAGTGTTAGACAGGGAGAGCAGTTCTTC.

The V and J genes are TRBV5-6 and TRBJ2-3; TRBD1 is a possible D gene (5 bases). Germline-derived CDR1 and CDR2 are SGHDT and YYEEEE. The CDR3 contains 15 residues. V lost 3 bases, J lost 1 base, and 12 bases lay in between. The CDR3 reads CASSYRISGTDTQYF. Here the CDR3 DNA reads TGTGCCAGCAGCTACAGGATCTCGGGCACAGATACGCAGTATTTT.

The chain couples TRBV11-2 to TRBJ2-7; 8 bases are a match to TRBD2. Germline V gene data show CDR1 as SGHAT and CDR2 as FQNNGV. V was clipped by 5 bases and J by 4 bases; unmatched bases: 7. The CDR3 is 14 amino acids. CDR3 DNA sequence: TGTGCCAGCAGCAACGGACTAGCCGGGTACGAGCAGTACTTC. The encoded protein is CASSNGLAGYEQYF.

The rearrangement uses TRBV7-3 and TRBJ2-5, with TRBD2 matching over 10 bases. With 2 bases clipped from V and 2 bases from J, the junction kept 2 bases outside the gene matches. Germline CDR1 and CDR2: SGHTA and FQGTGA. The CDR3 runs to 15 residues. The CDR3 reads CASSLASGGQETQYF. CDR3 in DNA: TGTGCCAGCAGCTTAGCTAGCGGGGGTCAAGAGACCCAGTACTTC.

The chain has TRBV5-4 and TRBJ1-2, with 8 bases identical to TRBD1. Germline CDR1 and CDR2: SGHNT and YYREEE (reference sequence). The CDR3 spans 16 residues. Trimming took 0 bases from V and 3 from J; bases not matched to a gene: 7. In DNA, the CDR3 is TGTGCCAGCAGCTTGGCCAGGACAGGGATGGACTATGGCTACACCTTC. Translation: CASSLARTGMDYGYTF.

This chain links TRBV13 with TRBJ2-7; 8 positions agree with TRBD1. With 11 bases clipped from V and 2 bases from J, the junction kept 5 bases outside the gene matches. Germline CDR1 reads PRHDT; CDR2 reads FYEKMQ (reference sequence). The CDR3 runs to 12 residues. The CDR3 DNA is TGTGCCGGCCGACAGGGGACCTACGAGCAGTACTTC. Translating it yields CAGRQGTYEQYF. Together with reference TRBV13 and TRBJ2-7, the CDR3 gives the full variable domain: AAGVIQSPRHLIKEKRETATLKCYPIPRHDTVYWYQQGPGQDPQFLISFYEKMQSDKGSIPDRFSAQQFSDYHSELNMSSLELGDSALYFCAGRQGTYEQYFGPGTRLTVT.

This chain joins TRBV7-8 and TRBJ1-5, with D uncertain. CDR3 length equals 15 residues. V gave up 3 bases and J gave up 2 bases, with 11 bases separating them. Germline-derived CDR1 and CDR2 are SGHVS and FQNEAQ. The CDR3 region is CASSLDGLGNQPQHF. The CDR3 nucleotides read TGTGCCAGCAGCTTGGACGGACTGGGCAATCAGCCCCAGCATTTT.

This sequence joins TRBV28 and TRBJ2-7; 8 bases line up with TRBD2. J lost 3 bases, V lost 7 bases, and 5 bases had no gene match. CDR3 length: 13 amino acids. Germline lookup yields CDR1 MDHEN and CDR2 SYDVKM. The CDR3 coding sequence is TGTGCCAGCACGGGAGGGCTCAACTACGAGCAGTACTTC. Its protein product is CASTGGLNYEQYF. Drawing the rest from reference TRBV28 and TRBJ2-7, the complete variable domain is DVKVTQSSRYLVKRTGEKVFLECVQDMDHENMFWYRQDPGLGLRLIYFSYDVKMKEKGDIPEGYSVSREKKERFSLILESASTNQTSMYLCASTGGLNYEQYFGPGTRLTVT.

The chain uses TRBV5-6 and TRBJ1-1; a possible D gene is TRBD1 (5 bases). CDR1 SGHDT and CDR2 YYEEEE come from the germline V gene. There are 13 residues in the CDR3. Trimming took off 0 bases at V and 6 bases at J, with 9 bases between the two ends. CDR3 region: CASSLVPGAEAFF. The CDR3 DNA follows: TGTGCCAGCAGCTTGGTCCCGGGGGCTGAAGCTTTCTTT.

The V call is TRBV14, the J call TRBJ1-1, with TRBD1 identical over 9 bases. J gave up 5 bases and V 1 base, and 17 bases lay outside the gene matches. CDR3 length: 19 amino acids. CDR1 SGHDN and CDR2 FVKESK come from the germline V gene. CDR3 sequence: CASSQAYLLGGQGPTEAFF. CDR3 coding DNA: TGTGCCAGCAGCCAAGCTTACCTTCTGGGGGGACAGGGTCCAACTGAAGCTTTCTTT.

The chain recombines TRBV18 with TRBJ2-3; D gene uncertain. Germline V gives CDR1 KGHSH, CDR2 LQKENI. This CDR3 spans 15 amino acids. V dropped 5 bases and J dropped 1 base, with 13 bases sitting between them. The CDR3 region is CASSTLGRRTDTQYF. The CDR3, as DNA: TGTGCCAGCTCAACTCTAGGCCGACGCACAGATACGCAGTATTTT.

This clone was found once. The gene calls are TRBV7-2 and TRBJ1-2; D not certain. V lost 2 bases to trimming and J lost 4 bases, with 8 bases between them. Germline V gene data show CDR1 as SGHTA and CDR2 as FQGNSA. The CDR3 runs 13 residues. DNA of the CDR3: TGTGCCAGCAGCTTATATAGGAGCTATGGCTACACCTTC. Amino acid sequence: CASSLYRSYGYTF.

The chain carries TRBV7-3 and TRBJ2-2; 8 bases fit TRBD2. Per the germline V gene, CDR1 is SGHTA and CDR2 is FQGTGA. V lost 4 bases, J lost 2 bases, and 9 bases stayed unmatched. There are 17 residues in the CDR3. CDR3 loop: CASSSTPSGGNTGELFF. CDR3 bases: TGTGCCAGCAGCTCCACCCCAAGCGGGGGCAACACCGGGGAGCTGTTTTTT.

In DNA, the CDR3 is TGTGCCAGCTCTCCCCTAGCGGGAGGCCATCAACACAATGAGCAGTTCTTC. Amino acid sequence: CASSPLAGGHQHNEQFF. The J gene is TRBJ2-1, the V gene TRBV18, with 11 bases identical to TRBD2. V shed 6 bases and J 5 bases; nucleotides not matched to a gene: 12. This CDR3 has 17 residues. CDR1 is KGHSH, CDR2 LQKENI, per germline. Together with reference TRBV18 and TRBJ2-1, the CDR3 gives the full variable domain: NAGVMQNPRHLVRRRGQEARLRCSPMKGHSHVYWYRQLPEEGLKFMVYLQKENIIDESGMPKERFSAEFPKEGPSILRIQQVVRGDSAAYFCASSPLAGGHQHNEQFFGPGTRLTVL.

V is TRBV5-4 and J is TRBJ2-7; 12 positions match TRBD2. V shed 4 bases, J shed 2 bases, and the junction held 4 bases outside the gene matches. This CDR3 spans 15 amino acids. The germline V gene encodes CDR1 SGHNT and CDR2 YYREEE (reference sequence). CDR3 protein: CASSPWTSGAYEQYF. In DNA form, the CDR3 reads TGTGCCAGCAGCCCGTGGACTAGCGGGGCCTACGAGCAGTACTTC.

J is TRBJ2-1 and V is TRBV18; a weak D match, TRBD2 (6 bases). The CDR3 contains 13 residues. V was pared by 5 bases and J by 4 bases, with 9 bases between. Per germline, CDR1 KGHSH and CDR2 LQKENI. CDR3 in DNA: TGTGCCAGCTCAAGGGGACTTTACAATGAGCAGTTCTTC. It translates to CASSRGLYNEQFF.

This CDR3 reads CASNPSNSGEQYF. The CDR3 DNA sequence: TGTGCCAGCAATCCCTCAAATAGTGGCGAGCAGTACTTC. The chain joins TRBV7-9 to TRBJ2-7; D gene ambiguous. Trimming left V 7 bases short and J 6 bases short, with 16 bases between. The CDR3 is 13 amino acids. Germline V gene sequence: CDR1 SEHNR, CDR2 FQNEAQ (reference sequence).

This rearrangement joins TRBV28 to TRBJ1-6, with TRBD1 identical over 8 bases. Germline lookup yields CDR1 MDHEN and CDR2 SYDVKM. The CDR3 is 14 residues long. V was pared by 7 bases and J by 9 bases, with 8 bases of the junction left unmatched. This chain's CDR3 is CASISGGSGSPLHF. In nucleotides, the CDR3 is TGTGCCAGCATTTCAGGGGGCTCAGGTTCACCCCTCCACTTT.